Presented here are 9 T cell receptor beta chains from one specimen sequenced in a study of beta chain features in type 1 diabetes. Study conclusions and caveats: All four CD4+ subsets from Type 1 diabetes patients carried moderately but significantly shorter TCRB CDR3s.

These receptors' antigens are unknown. cDNA synthesis used the whole RNA isolate, giving expressed TCRB sequences. Assay: immunoSEQ multiplex PCR; the TCRdb copy retains only in-frame clones and omits some. The sample holds under 300,000 clones, around 9.9% seen once. The sequencing sample was made of naive CD4+ T cells from blood. The receptors were gathered from a man aged 30 to 39 with type 1 diabetes.

In this sample, this clone turned up a few times. The chain recombines TRBV7-9 with TRBJ2-7, with TRBD2 matching 14 bases. The ends lost 0 bases at V and 5 bases at J; junction bases unmatched: 9. The CDR3 extends over 18 amino acids. Per germline, CDR1 SEHNR and CDR2 FQNEAQ (reference sequence). The DNA for the CDR3 is TGTGCCAGCAGCTTAGCGTACGGACTAGCGGGGGGACTCGACGAGCAGTACTTC. This sequence encodes CASSLAYGLAGGLDEQYF.

This chain connects TRBV18 to TRBJ2-4; TRBD2 might be the D (5 bases). This CDR3 comprises 14 residues. Germline CDR1 KGHSH, CDR2 LQKENI. V lost 6 bases, J lost 2 bases, and 11 bases lay in between. The CDR3 sequence: CASSPEASKNIQYF. The CDR3 DNA follows: TGTGCCAGCTCCCCGGAGGCTTCCAAAAACATTCAGTACTTC. The full variable domain, with the rest looked up from reference TRBV18 and TRBJ2-4, is NAGVMQNPRHLVRRRGQEARLRCSPMKGHSHVYWYRQLPEEGLKFMVYLQKENIIDESGMPKERFSAEFPKEGPSILRIQQVVRGDSAAYFCASSPEASKNIQYFGAGTRLSVL.

This clone was seen a handful of times. The rearrangement links TRBV27 to TRBJ2-3; D perhaps matches TRBD2 (6 bases). CDR1 is MNHEY, CDR2 SMNVEV, per germline (reference sequence). The CDR3 consists of 12 residues. Trimming left V 6 bases short and J 2 bases short, with 6 bases between. CDR3 nucleotide sequence: TGTGCCAGCAGGGACTACACAGATACGCAGTATTTT. It yields the protein CASRDYTDTQYF.

This sequence joins TRBV7-3 and TRBJ2-5; 7 positions match TRBD1. The CDR3 length is 14 residues. Germline V gives CDR1 SGHTA, CDR2 FQGTGA. V dropped 4 bases and J dropped 4; count of bases not matched to a gene: 6. In DNA form, the CDR3 reads TGTGCCAGCAGCTCTCTAGGGGGCGGAGAGACCCAGTACTTC. Its protein is CASSSLGGGETQYF.

V gene TRBV19 combines with J gene TRBJ2-5, with 9 nucleotides matching TRBD2. The CDR3 length is 16 residues. Looked up from germline, CDR1 is LNHDA and CDR2 is SQIVND (reference sequence). The ends lost 3 bases at V and 1 base at J; junction bases unmatched: 6. The chain's CDR3 is CASSMWASGAQETQYF. The DNA for the CDR3 is TGTGCCAGTAGTATGTGGGCTAGCGGGGCCCAAGAGACCCAGTACTTC.

The genes are TRBV29-1 and TRBJ1-3; D ambiguous. Trimming left V 0 bases short and J 3 bases short, with 9 bases between. CDR1 and CDR2 from the germline V gene are SQVTM and ANQGSEA. This CDR3 comprises 14 residues. DNA of the CDR3: TGCAGCGTTGAAGACCGGACTGGTGGAAACACCATATATTTT. Protein product: CSVEDRTGGNTIYF.

This clone was found a few times. The chain links TRBV6-1 to TRBJ2-7; weak D call: TRBD2 (5 bases). V dropped 7 bases and J dropped 1 base, with 14 bases sitting between them. CDR1 is MNHNS and CDR2 is SASEGT in the germline V gene. The CDR3 sequence is 14 residues long. The CDR3 DNA sequence: TGTGCCAGCATCAACATACTAGGATCCTACGAGCAGTACTTC. This gives the protein CASINILGSYEQYF.

This chain joins TRBV9 and TRBJ1-1, with D unclear. The germline gives CDR1 SGDLS, CDR2 YYNGEE. Trimming pared 5 bases from V and 0 bases from J, leaving 8 bases between. This CDR3 has 13 residues. CDR3 DNA sequence: TGTGCCAGCAGTGGGAGTGTGAACACTGAAGCTTTCTTT. Translation gives CASSGSVNTEAFF.

This clone occurred a few times. This chain uses TRBV18 with TRBJ2-3; perhaps TRBD2 as D (6 bases). V shed 5 bases and J shed 6 bases, with 18 bases lying between them. The germline gives CDR1 KGHSH, CDR2 LQKENI. The CDR3 totals 15 residues. The CDR3 DNA follows: TGTGCCAGCTCAGCCTCTGGGCGGGGTGTCGATACGCAGTATTTT. Its protein is CASSASGRGVDTQYF.